This TCR beta chain is from a study of T cell changes during pregnancy in multiple sclerosis. The data were produced by immunoSEQ multiplex PCR, yet TCRdb's version contains in-frame clones alone and is incomplete. The profile covers about 50,000 clones, with about 94% appearing a single time and about 4.5% taken by the ten largest. The CDR3 length is 13 residues. The germline V gene encodes CDR1 SEHNR and CDR2 FQNEAQ (reference sequence). V lost 0 bases and J 5 bases, leaving 5 bases between the germline ends. The TCR originated in a female donor with multiple sclerosis, enrolled in a pregnancy study. The chain joins TRBV7-9 to TRBJ2-1; no clear D gene. The starting material was CD8+ T cells from peripheral blood mononuclear cells, obtained in the first trimester of pregnancy. The CDR3 DNA sequence: TGTGCCAGCAGCTTAGCGGGCCACAATGAGCAGTTCTTC. This codes for CASSLAGHNEQFF.